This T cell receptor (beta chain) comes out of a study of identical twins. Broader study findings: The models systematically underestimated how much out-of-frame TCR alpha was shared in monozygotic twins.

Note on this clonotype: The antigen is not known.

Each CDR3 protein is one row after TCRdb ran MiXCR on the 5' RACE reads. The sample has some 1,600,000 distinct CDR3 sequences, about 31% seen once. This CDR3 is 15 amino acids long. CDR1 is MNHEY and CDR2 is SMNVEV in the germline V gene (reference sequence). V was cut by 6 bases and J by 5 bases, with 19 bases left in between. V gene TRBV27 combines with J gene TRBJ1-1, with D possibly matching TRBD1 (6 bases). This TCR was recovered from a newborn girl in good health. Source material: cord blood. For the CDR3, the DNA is TGTGCCAGCAGGGGAGACAGGAGGGGCCTAACTGAAGCTTTCTTT. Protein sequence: CASRGDRRGLTEAFF.